This T cell receptor (beta chain) derives from a study of blood T cell repertoires in COVID-19. Study-level background: Specimens from acute and convalescent COVID-19 originated in the United States, Italy and Spain.

Clones were read by immunoSEQ multiplex PCR, and TCRdb kept only the in-frame ones, dropping some. The profile covers over 200,000 clones, with 85% appearing a single time and around 20% taken by the ten largest. Those who participated ranged in age from roughly 18 to 90 years and resided in roughly 26 US areas. Donors in Cohort 3 counted as recovered after two negative PCRs, clearance, or symptom resolution. V lost 3 bases and J lost 1; bases outside the gene matches: 2. CDR1 is SGHRS, CDR2 YFSETQ, per germline. This CDR3 has 16 residues. This receptor was taken from a man aged 40-55 years who had recovered from COVID-19. What was sequenced was PBMCs or T cells enriched from blood (not recorded which). The rearrangement uses TRBV5-1 and TRBJ2-3; TRBD2 matches at 13 bases. The CDR3 sequence is CASSSGTSGGTDTQYF. The CDR3 coding sequence is TGCGCCAGCAGCTCAGGGACTAGCGGGGGCACAGATACGCAGTATTTT.